One sample yielded the 22 T cell receptor beta chains listed below, sequenced in a study of OX40 agonist ivuxolimab in advanced cancers. Method: immunoSEQ multiplex PCR; TCRdb's copy keeps in-frame clones and lacks some. Of about 92,000 clones listed, roughly 93% were seen once; the top ten hold 0.33%. The sample here was CD4+ or CD8+ T cells sorted from blood, taken in a trial of the OX40 agonist ivuxolimab. These receptors were obtained from an adult with an advanced solid tumor such as melanoma, head and neck, liver or kidney cancer.

The V call is TRBV10-1, the J call TRBJ2-3; tentative D call: TRBD2 (5 bases). V lost 3 bases and J 1 base, leaving 11 bases between the germline ends. Germline V gene sequence: CDR1 WNHNN, CDR2 SYGVQD (reference sequence). The CDR3 spans 15 residues. CDR3 sequence reads: CASSDPSLGTDTQYF. The CDR3 bases are TGCGCCAGCAGTGATCCTAGCTTGGGCACAGATACGCAGTATTTT.

The J gene is TRBJ2-7, the V gene TRBV6-1; 8 positions agree with TRBD2. CDR1 is MNHNS and CDR2 is SASEGT in the germline V gene. Trimming at V came to 6 bases and at J to 3 bases, leaving 7 bases not matched to a gene. CDR3 size: 14 residues. Here the CDR3 reads CASRTSASLYEQYF. The CDR3 DNA sequence: TGTGCCAGCAGGACTAGCGCATCCCTCTACGAGCAGTACTTC.

The chain links TRBV30 to TRBJ2-5; TRBD2 matches at 9 bases. Germline trimming cut 7 bases from V and 3 bases from J; bases unmatched to any gene: 6. This CDR3 region has 13 residues. The germline V gene encodes CDR1 GTSNPN and CDR2 SVGIG (reference sequence). The CDR3 DNA reads as TGTGCCTTCCTTCGACTAGCGGAAGAGACCCAGTACTTC. It codes for CAFLRLAEETQYF.

CDR3: CASREPGPRGTEAFF. The CDR3 region has the DNA TGTGCCAGCAGAGAGCCGGGGCCTCGGGGCACTGAAGCTTTCTTT. The chain has TRBV6-7 and TRBJ1-1, with a tentative D call TRBD1 (5 bases). TRBV6-7 is recorded as an ORF, its role being uncertain. V lost 6 bases, J lost 4 bases, and 18 bases lay in between. The CDR3 runs to 15 residues.

In its sample, this clone was seen a few times. The chain is built from TRBV18 and TRBJ1-1, with D perhaps TRBD1 (5 bases). Deletions cut 2 bases from V and 1 base from J, with 8 bases between. CDR1 and CDR2 (germline): KGHSH, LQKENI. CDR3 length: 14 amino acids. Written as DNA, the CDR3 is TGTGCCAGCTCACCAGGGACGGCGAACACTGAAGCTTTCTTT. Translating it yields CASSPGTANTEAFF. Full variable domain (missing parts from reference TRBV18 and TRBJ1-1): NAGVMQNPRHLVRRRGQEARLRCSPMKGHSHVYWYRQLPEEGLKFMVYLQKENIIDESGMPKERFSAEFPKEGPSILRIQQVVRGDSAAYFCASSPGTANTEAFFGQGTRLTVV.

The rearrangement links TRBV11-3 to TRBJ2-1; D tentatively fits TRBD1 or TRBD2 (5 bases each). The CDR3 is 13 residues long. Germline lookup yields CDR1 SGHNT and CDR2 YENEEA. Trimming stripped 3 bases from V and 7 bases from J, with 10 bases between. In DNA form, the CDR3 reads TGTGCCAGCAGCTTCGGGGCTGATAATGAGCAGTTCTTC. Translation gives CASSFGADNEQFF.

This clone was counted once. The rearrangement joins TRBV30 to TRBJ2-6, with a weak D call TRBD2 (5 bases). V dropped 4 bases and J dropped 0 bases, with 22 bases sitting between them. Germline CDR1 reads GTSNPN; CDR2 reads SVGIG (reference sequence). This CDR3 has 19 amino acids. CDR3 in amino acids: CAWMPRTRGWSSGANVLTF. In DNA, the CDR3 is TGTGCCTGGATGCCCCGGACTCGCGGTTGGTCCTCTGGGGCCAACGTCCTGACTTTC.

The genes are TRBV6-6 and TRBJ1-5; D may be TRBD1 (6 bases). V shed 2 bases and J shed 7 bases, with 12 bases lying between them. This CDR3 has 14 amino acids. From germline, CDR1 is MNHNY and CDR2 SVGAGI (reference sequence). CDR3 bases: TGTGCCAGCAGTTACCGGGGGCTGAGCCAGCCCCAGCATTTT. The encoded protein is CASSYRGLSQPQHF.

The J gene is TRBJ2-2, the V gene TRBV18; 7 nucleotides align to TRBD1. V shed 6 bases and J 1 base; nucleotides not matched to a gene: 2. CDR1 is KGHSH and CDR2 is LQKENI in the germline V gene. The CDR3 extends over 14 amino acids. The CDR3 DNA reads TGTGCCAGCTCCCGGACAGGGAACACCGGGGAGCTGTTTTTT. Translation gives CASSRTGNTGELFF. Combining the CDR3 with reference TRBV18 and TRBJ2-2 gives the whole variable domain NAGVMQNPRHLVRRRGQEARLRCSPMKGHSHVYWYRQLPEEGLKFMVYLQKENIIDESGMPKERFSAEFPKEGPSILRIQQVVRGDSAAYFCASSRTGNTGELFFGEGSRLTVL.

The V and J genes are TRBV15 and TRBJ2-2, with 7 bases identical to TRBD1. CDR1 and CDR2 (germline): LNHNV, YYDKDF (reference sequence). The V gene end was trimmed by 4 bases and the J gene end by 8 bases; junction bases not matched to a gene: 13. The CDR3 consists of 16 residues. CDR3 nucleotide sequence: TGTGCCACCAGCAAAGGGCGGACAGGACTTTCGGGGGAGCTGTTTTTT. Residues: CATSKGRTGLSGELFF.

V usage is TRBV28 and J usage is TRBJ1-2, with 10 bases matching TRBD1. V lost 6 bases, J lost 8 bases, and 12 bases stayed unmatched. Germline V gene data show CDR1 as MDHEN and CDR2 as SYDVKM. CDR3 size: 15 residues. The CDR3 nucleotides read TGTGCCAGCAGCAGTTCCGGGACAGGGGTATTAGGCTACACCTTC. Translation gives CASSSSGTGVLGYTF.

This chain joins TRBV6-5 and TRBJ2-7; 10 nucleotides align to TRBD1. V shed 3 bases and J 4 bases; nucleotides not matched to a gene: 3. This CDR3 has 14 amino acids. The germline V gene encodes CDR1 MNHEY and CDR2 SVGAGI. The CDR3 nucleotides read TGTGCCAGCAGTTATTCGGACAGGGGGTACGAGCAGTACTTC. Its protein product is CASSYSDRGYEQYF.

A remark on this clone: At one end the junction does not follow the germline gene, possibly because of a read error. V usage is TRBV20-1 and J usage is TRBJ2-5; D might be TRBD1 (5 bases). The CDR3 is 11 residues long. The V gene's germline CDR1 is DFQATT and CDR2 SNEGSKA (reference sequence). The chain's CDR3 is CSAPNRQSVDF. The CDR3 nucleotides read TGCAGTGCCCCCAACCGACAGTCCGTAGACTTC.

J is TRBJ2-7 and V is TRBV18, with D uncertain. The CDR3 sequence is 12 residues long. V gave up 2 bases and J gave up 2 bases, with 4 bases separating them. Germline V gene sequence: CDR1 KGHSH, CDR2 LQKENI. The chain's CDR3 is CASSPSAYEQYF. The CDR3, as DNA: TGTGCCAGCTCACCATCAGCCTACGAGCAGTACTTC.

The chain couples TRBV27 to TRBJ2-3; 9 nucleotides align to TRBD2. This CDR3 comprises 16 residues. V gave up 4 bases and J gave up 5 bases; unmatched junction bases: 10. Germline loops: CDR1 MNHEY, CDR2 SMNVEV (reference sequence). CDR3: CASSSRGSGRIDTQYF. CDR3 nucleotides: TGTGCCAGCAGTTCCCGGGGAAGCGGGAGGATAGATACGCAGTATTTT.

This chain uses TRBV7-9 with TRBJ1-4; D is uncertain. Germline V gene data show CDR1 as SEHNR and CDR2 as FQNEAQ (reference sequence). This CDR3 region has 16 residues. Deletions cut 2 bases from V and 0 bases from J, with 10 bases between. DNA of the CDR3: TGTGCCAGCAGCTTAATCGGGTCTGCAACTAATGAAAAACTGTTTTTT. Translated, it gives CASSLIGSATNEKLFF.

CDR3 DNA sequence: TGTGCCAGCAATTACAGGGGCTCCCCAGATACGCAGTATTTT. Encoded protein: CASNYRGSPDTQYF. The chain couples TRBV6-1 to TRBJ2-3; 7 nucleotides agree with TRBD1. V lost 7 bases, J lost 4 bases, and 8 bases stayed unmatched. This CDR3 has 14 amino acids. From germline, CDR1 is MNHNS and CDR2 SASEGT.

The gene calls are TRBV4-2 and TRBJ1-5; D gene uncertain. V was shortened by 3 bases and J by 2 bases, with 17 bases between the two germline ends. The CDR3 runs to 17 residues. Looked up from germline, CDR1 is LGHNA and CDR2 is YNFKEQ. CDR3 nucleotide sequence: TGTGCCAGCAGCCAGGAAAGGTACAATGGGGGCAATCAGCCCCAGCATTTT. This codes for CASSQERYNGGNQPQHF.

The J gene is TRBJ1-1, the V gene TRBV27; tentatively, D is TRBD1 (5 bases). V was shortened by 5 bases and J by 0 bases, with 7 bases between the two germline ends. CDR1 and CDR2 (germline): MNHEY, SMNVEV (reference sequence). This CDR3 is 13 amino acids long. The CDR3 DNA reads as TGTGCCAGCAGTGGGGCGGTGAACACTGAAGCTTTCTTT. It translates to CASSGAVNTEAFF.

The V gene is TRBV28, the J gene TRBJ1-2; D gene uncertain. This CDR3 spans 15 amino acids. With 6 bases removed from V and 5 bases from J, the gap between germline ends came to 19 bases. The germline V gene has CDR1 MDHEN and CDR2 SYDVKM. The CDR3 DNA follows: TGTGCCAGCAGGAAGGCTCTTGGGAGCTGGTATGGCTACACCTTC. Translated: CASRKALGSWYGYTF.

This clone was observed a handful of times. The rearrangement uses TRBV20-1 and TRBJ1-2; unclear D gene. Trimming took off 6 bases at V and 4 bases at J, with 9 bases between the two ends. The CDR3 runs to 11 residues. CDR1 is DFQATT, CDR2 SNEGSKA, per germline (reference sequence). CDR3 DNA sequence: TGCAGTGCCAACGACCTCTATGGCTACACCTTC. Translating gives CSANDLYGYTF.

The V gene is TRBV7-2, the J gene TRBJ2-3; 9 bases are shared with TRBD2. There are 17 residues in the CDR3. The V gene's germline CDR1 is SGHTA and CDR2 FQGNSA. The V and J ends lost 1 base and 1 base, in that order; junction bases with no gene match: 6. In nucleotides, the CDR3 is TGTGCCAGCAGCTTAGGTCCTAGCGGGACACGCACAGATACGCAGTATTTT. Residues: CASSLGPSGTRTDTQYF.